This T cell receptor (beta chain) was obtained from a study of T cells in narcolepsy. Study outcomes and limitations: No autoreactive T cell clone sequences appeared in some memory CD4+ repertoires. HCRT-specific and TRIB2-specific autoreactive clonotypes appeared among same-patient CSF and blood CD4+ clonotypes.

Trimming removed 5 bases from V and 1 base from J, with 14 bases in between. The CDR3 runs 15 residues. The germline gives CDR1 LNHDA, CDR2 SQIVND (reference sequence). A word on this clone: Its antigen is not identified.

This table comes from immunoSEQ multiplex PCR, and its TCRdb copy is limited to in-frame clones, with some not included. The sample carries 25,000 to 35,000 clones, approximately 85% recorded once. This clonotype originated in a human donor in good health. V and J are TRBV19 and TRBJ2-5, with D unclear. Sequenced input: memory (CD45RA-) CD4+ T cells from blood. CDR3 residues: CASSFTGQIQETQYF. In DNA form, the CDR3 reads TGTGCCAGTAGTTTTACGGGCCAAATCCAAGAGACCCAGTACTTC.